This is a list of T cell receptor beta chains from one sample in a study of shared clonotypes between healthy human individuals. Libraries were prepared by immunoSEQ multiplex PCR; TCRdb keeps only in-frame clonotypes and omits some of them. The data hold approximately 1.4 million clones, with approximately 98% observed a single time. Sample: naive CD4+ T cells sorted from blood. The receptors come from a man aged 25-45 years in good health. CDR3s include the opening cysteine and the closing phenylalanine or tryptophan. The D gene is left open where the match is weak. Some rows have no size entry. The others give once, few or many, or a class for an expanded clone.

length	size	D	V	J	CDR3	DNA
13	once	-	TRBV5-1	TRBJ2-2	CASSLAETGELFF	TGCGCCAGCAGCTTGGCGGAAACCGGGGAGCTGTTTTTT
16	-	TRBD2	TRBV7-3	TRBJ2-6	CASSPRGGSGANVLTF	TGTGCCAGCAGCCCTCGGGGGGGCTCTGGGGCCAACGTCCTGACTTTC
14	-	-	TRBV5-4	TRBJ2-7	CASSLRRTSYEQYF	TGTGCCAGCAGCTTGAGACGGACTTCCTACGAGCAGTACTTC
17	-	TRBD2	TRBV6-4	TRBJ2-2	CASSDAPYGRSTGELFF	TGTGCCAGCAGTGATGCCCCGTACGGGAGGTCAACCGGGGAGCTGTTTTTT
15	-	-	TRBV5-1	TRBJ1-1	CASSLDGRTGTEAFF	TGCGCCAGCAGCTTGGACGGTAGGACGGGCACTGAAGCTTTCTTT
13	-	-	TRBV27	TRBJ2-3	CASSFRGTDTQYF	TGTGCCAGCAGCTTCCGGGGCACAGATACGCAGTATTTT
16	-	TRBD2	TRBV2	TRBJ2-2	CASSVRLAWDTGELFF	TGTGCCAGCAGTGTCCGACTAGCATGGGACACCGGGGAGCTGTTTTTT
14	once	-	TRBV5-1	TRBJ2-5	CASSLAEPEETQYF	TGCGCCAGCAGCTTGGCTGAGCCCGAAGAGACCCAGTACTTC
15	-	-	TRBV7-2	TRBJ2-7	CASSLGARESYEQYF	TGTGCCAGCAGCTTAGGCGCCCGGGAGTCTTACGAGCAGTACTTC
13	-	-	TRBV15	TRBJ2-7	CATSRGVLYEQYF	TGTGCCACCAGCAGAGGGGTCCTGTACGAGCAGTACTTC
16	-	-	TRBV27	TRBJ2-2	CASSSPHRGIEGELFF	TGTGCCAGCAGCTCTCCCCATCGGGGTATCGAGGGGGAGCTGTTTTTT
20	-	TRBD2	TRBV18	TRBJ2-3	CASSPSPGLADYASTDTQYF	TGTGCCAGCTCACCCTCCCCCGGTCTAGCGGACTATGCTAGCACAGATACGCAGTATTTT
14	-	-	TRBV7-3	TRBJ2-2	CASSLRTNTGELFF	TGTGCCAGCAGCTTAAGGACTAACACCGGGGAGCTGTTTTTT